The sequence of this TCR beta chain was determined in a study of CD8 T cells in Susac syndrome. General study results and limits: It was acknowledged by the study that relatively few individuals were included in its TCR sequencing and HLA analysis.

Random hexamers primed reverse transcription of about 0.5 to 1 ug RNA. TCRdb fed the immunoSEQ multiplex PCR reads into MiXCR, producing one record per CDR3 protein. The sample contains some 200,000 distinct CDR3 sequences, 90% to 95% of which appear only once. Sequencing of TCR beta was undertaken in CD8+ and CD4+ T cells derived from blood. TEMRA cells were enriched by FACS, and CD4+ and CD8+ T cells were negatively isolated. The CDR3 is made up of 14 amino acids. V lost 8 bases to trimming and J lost 0 bases, with 12 bases between them. Regarding this clonotype: Its antigen is not identified.

The clonotype originates from a human donor with multiple sclerosis. The sequenced material came from CD4+ T cells from PBMCs. The J gene is TRBJ2-3, the V gene TRBV12-3 or TRBV12-4; D ambiguous. The CDR3 coding sequence is TGTGCCAGCGTTCGATTCCCTAGCACAGATACGCAGTATTTT. This sequence encodes CASVRFPSTDTQYF.